Given below is one TCR beta chain in context. Its antigen remains unidentified. Per the germline V gene, CDR1 is GTSNPN and CDR2 is SVGIG (reference sequence). The CDR3 sequence is 11 residues long. Trimming pared 5 bases from V and 5 bases from J, leaving 9 bases between. The data are from a study of Graves' ophthalmopathy and Graves' hyperthyroidism. Whole-study results and caveats: A model built from 13 signatures distinguished ophthalmopathy from stable hyperthyroidism with 87.88% sensitivity and around 78% specificity.

Orbital computed tomography and thyroid ultrasound, along with TRAb, serum thyroxine and clinical symptoms, underpinned diagnosis. As the template, RNA transcripts were used to amplify TCR beta CDR3 regions. An opening RT-PCR round employed HTBI primers and preceded a second-round multiplex PCR. TCRdb re-called the multiplex PCR reads with MiXCR, one entry per CDR3 protein. The data contain roughly 400,000 distinct CDR3 sequences, about 16% of them singletons. This clonotype originated in a woman aged 18-30 years with Graves' ophthalmopathy. The chain joins TRBV30 to TRBJ1-1; a possible D gene is TRBD1 (5 bases). Source material: peripheral blood. CDR3 amino acids: CAWGRVTEAFF. Written as DNA, the CDR3 is TGTGCCTGGGGCAGGGTAACTGAAGCTTTCTTT.